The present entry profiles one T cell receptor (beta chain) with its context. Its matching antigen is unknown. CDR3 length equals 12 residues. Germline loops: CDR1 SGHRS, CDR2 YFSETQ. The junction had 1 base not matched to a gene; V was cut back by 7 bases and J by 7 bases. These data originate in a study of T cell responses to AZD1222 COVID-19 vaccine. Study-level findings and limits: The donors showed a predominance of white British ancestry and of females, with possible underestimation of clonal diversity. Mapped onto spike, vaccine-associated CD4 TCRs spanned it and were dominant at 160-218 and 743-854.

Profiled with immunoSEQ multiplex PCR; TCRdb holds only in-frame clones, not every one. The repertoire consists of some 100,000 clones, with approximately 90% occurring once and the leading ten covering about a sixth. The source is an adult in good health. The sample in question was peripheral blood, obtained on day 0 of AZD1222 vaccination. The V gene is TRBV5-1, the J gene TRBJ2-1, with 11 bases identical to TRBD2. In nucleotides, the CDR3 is TGCGCCAGCGGGACTAGCGGTAATGAGCAGTTCTTC. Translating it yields CASGTSGNEQFF.